This TCR beta chain came from a study of T-cell memory formation after mild COVID-19. The CDR3 extends over 14 amino acids. Germline CDR1 and CDR2: MNHEY and SMNVEV (reference sequence). Unmatched junction bases numbered 7, after V lost 4 bases and J lost 7 bases. TCRdb re-analysed the 5' RACE reads in MiXCR, keeping a single row per CDR3 protein. The data show hundreds of thousands of distinct CDR3 sequences, approximately 21% seen once. This clonotype was found a few times. This TCR was sampled from an adult woman who had mild COVID-19 (a few samples of this study predate the infection). Cell type and time point are not known. The gene calls are TRBV27 and TRBJ2-1, with 7 nucleotides matching TRBD2. Sequencing input: PBMCs or a T cell subset sorted from them (not recorded which). The CDR3 loop reads CASSSGLGWNEQFF. DNA of the CDR3: TGTGCCAGCAGTTCAGGACTAGGGTGGAATGAGCAGTTCTTC.